The 22 T cell receptor beta chains below were found in one sample sequenced in a study of STAT5B mutations in CD4+ large granular lymphocyte leukemia. Sequencing used immunoSEQ multiplex PCR; TCRdb keeps in-frame clones, though not all of them. In the table there are some 34,000 clones, roughly four fifths of which are singletons. Input material: CD4+ T cells from blood buffy coats. The receptor source for this set is a human donor in good health.

This clone was picked up one time. The CDR3 loop reads CASSLRQTERYF. As DNA, the CDR3 is TGTGCCAGCTCCCTTCGACAGACTGAACGGTACTTC. This rearrangement joins TRBV18 to TRBJ2-7, with D maybe TRBD1 (5 bases). The CDR3 length is 12 residues. The germline V gene encodes CDR1 KGHSH and CDR2 LQKENI. Trimming pared 6 bases from V and 12 bases from J, leaving 18 bases between.

The table lists this clone with a few counts. The rearrangement joins TRBV29-1 to TRBJ1-1, with no clear D. The V end was cut by 5 bases, the J end by 0 bases, with 10 bases between. The germline V gene has CDR1 SQVTM and CDR2 ANQGSEA. The CDR3 totals 13 residues. In DNA form, the CDR3 reads TGCAGCGTTCTAAGACACCTGAACACTGAAGCTTTCTTT. Encoded protein: CSVLRHLNTEAFF.

V gene TRBV7-6 combines with J gene TRBJ2-7; no firm D call. The CDR3 contains 9 residues. In germline, CDR1 is SGHVS, CDR2 FNYEAQ. V was cut by 5 bases and J by 12 bases, with 8 bases left in between. This CDR3 reads CASSPRWYF. The CDR3 nucleotides are TGTGCCAGCAGCCCGCGATGGTACTTC.

The chain recombines TRBV7-2 with TRBJ2-3; 7 positions agree with TRBD2. Germline V lookup: CDR1 SGHTA, CDR2 FQGNSA. Germline trimming cut 6 bases from V and 0 bases from J; bases unmatched to any gene: 9. The CDR3 has 16 residues. DNA of the CDR3: TGTGCCAGCAGAAATATCGGGGGGACTAGCACAGATACGCAGTATTTT. Translation gives CASRNIGGTSTDTQYF.

The rearrangement links TRBV28 to TRBJ1-2; D call uncertain. Germline V CDR1 and CDR2: MDHEN, SYDVKM. This CDR3 comprises 14 residues. Between the trimmed V and J ends, which lost 2 bases and 4 bases, there was a span of 11 bases. The CDR3 loop is CASSLGQTFYGYTF. The CDR3 nucleotides are TGTGCCAGCAGTTTAGGGCAGACCTTCTATGGCTACACCTTC.

This chain uses TRBV18 with TRBJ1-3; D ambiguous. Trimming cost V 2 bases and J 4 bases, with 9 bases left between them. CDR1 KGHSH and CDR2 LQKENI come from the germline V gene. CDR3 length: 14 residues. CDR3 nucleotides: TGTGCCAGCTCACCAGGCGCGGAGGGAAACACCATATATTTT. Its translation is CASSPGAEGNTIYF.

The CDR3 bases are TGTGCCAGCAGTTTCCTGGACAGGGGGCGAGGCTACACCTTC. It yields the protein CASSFLDRGRGYTF. The chain employs TRBV28 and TRBJ1-2; 11 bases match TRBD1. The CDR3 runs to 14 residues. J gave up 8 bases and V 3 bases, and 5 bases lay outside the gene matches. Germline V lookup: CDR1 MDHEN, CDR2 SYDVKM.

The chain uses TRBV4-1 and TRBJ1-3; D is unclear. The J call is doubtful: the DNA matches TRBJ2-2 better. Germline CDR1 reads MGHRA; CDR2 reads YSYEKL. CDR3 length: 12 residues. The CDR3 coding sequence is TGCGCCAGCACATCCACCACCGGGGAGCTGTTTTTT. As protein: CASTSTTGELFF.

This clone was seen more than once but under ten times. The rearrangement uses TRBV27 and TRBJ2-1; D remains ambiguous. Trimming shortened V by 4 bases and J by 9 bases, and 13 bases separated the two germline ends. Germline-derived CDR1 and CDR2 are MNHEY and SMNVEV (reference sequence). This CDR3 spans 13 amino acids. The CDR3 spells CASSWVGSREQFF. The CDR3 DNA sequence: TGTGCCAGCAGTTGGGTCGGGTCGCGTGAGCAGTTCTTC.

This clone was seen a few times. V is TRBV6-4 and J is TRBJ2-3; 7 bases map to TRBD1. The CDR3 is 18 amino acids. V lost 6 bases, J lost 1 base, and 16 bases stayed unmatched. Germline V CDR1 and CDR2: MRHNA, SNTAGT. The CDR3 DNA reads TGTGCCAGCAGCATACAGGGGCTCCGGGTAGTCGGCACAGATACGCAGTATTTT. Translating gives CASSIQGLRVVGTDTQYF.

In DNA form, the CDR3 reads TGTGCCAGCAGCTGGTCCGGGACAGGGTCCTACGAGCAGTACTTC. Translating it yields CASSWSGTGSYEQYF. V usage is TRBV11-2 and J usage is TRBJ2-7, with 9 positions matching TRBD1. V gave up 4 bases and J gave up 1 base; unmatched junction bases: 5. The CDR3 runs 15 residues. Germline CDR1 and CDR2: SGHAT and FQNNGV. Filled out from reference TRBV11-2 and TRBJ2-7, the complete variable domain reads EAGVAQSPRYKIIEKRQSVAFWCNPISGHATLYWYQQILGQGPKLLIQFQNNGVVDDSQLPKDRFSAERLKGVDSTLKIQPAKLEDSAVYLCASSWSGTGSYEQYFGPGTRLTVT.

This clone was counted a single time. The chain employs TRBV6-6 and TRBJ2-1; tentatively, D is TRBD2 (5 bases). Per germline, CDR1 MNHNY and CDR2 SVGAGI (reference sequence). The V and J ends lost 6 bases and 7 bases respectively, with 19 bases between them. The CDR3 length is 15 residues. This CDR3 is CASSYKEEPWNEQFF. CDR3 coding DNA: TGTGCCAGCAGCTATAAGGAGGAGCCCTGGAATGAGCAGTTCTTC.

The gene calls are TRBV28 and TRBJ2-5; 8 bases are a match to TRBD1. The length of the CDR3 is 15 residues. J gave up 4 bases and V 5 bases, and 9 bases lay outside the gene matches. CDR1 MDHEN and CDR2 SYDVKM come from the germline V gene. This CDR3 reads CASSTSGGAGETQYF. Written as DNA, the CDR3 is TGTGCCAGCAGTACCTCAGGGGGCGCGGGAGAGACCCAGTACTTC.

V gene TRBV7-9 combines with J gene TRBJ1-5; 8 bases are a match to TRBD1. The CDR3 contains 19 residues. The germline V gene encodes CDR1 SEHNR and CDR2 FQNEAQ (reference sequence). V gave up 0 bases and J gave up 1 base; unmatched junction bases: 11. CDR3 loop: CASSLAGLTGGNSNQPQHF. The CDR3 coding sequence is TGTGCCAGCAGCTTAGCGGGCCTAACAGGGGGAAACAGCAATCAGCCCCAGCATTTT.

This clone came up a few times. The chain is built from TRBV27 and TRBJ1-1, with TRBD1 as a possible D gene (5 bases). Trimming removed 3 bases at V and 4 bases at J, with 12 bases between. Per the germline V gene, CDR1 is MNHEY and CDR2 is SMNVEV (reference sequence). The CDR3 is 14 residues long. CDR3 protein: CASSFQGSGTEAFF. The DNA of the CDR3 is TGTGCCAGCAGTTTTCAGGGTTCGGGCACTGAAGCTTTCTTT.

The rearrangement uses TRBV28 and TRBJ1-5; tentative D call: TRBD1 (5 bases). V lost 6 bases and J lost 5, with 11 bases in between. This CDR3 region has 13 residues. From germline, CDR1 is MDHEN and CDR2 SYDVKM. The CDR3 DNA follows: TGTGCCAGCAGGCGGGCGGGGGATCAGCCCCAGCATTTT. It translates to CASRRAGDQPQHF.

The rearrangement joins TRBV10-3 to TRBJ2-6, with TRBD1 matching over 7 bases. The V gene's germline CDR1 is ENHRY and CDR2 SYGVKD. Trimming at V came to 2 bases and at J to 3 bases, leaving 16 bases not matched to a gene. The CDR3 spans 20 residues. Written as DNA, the CDR3 is TGTGCCATCAGTGAGAACACATCTAGAAGGGGGCAAAGTGGGGCCAACGTCCTGACTTTC. Translating it yields CAISENTSRRGQSGANVLTF.

This sequence joins TRBV19 and TRBJ1-2; 8 bases are a match to TRBD1. The CDR3 contains 13 residues. V was pared by 5 bases and J by 7 bases, with 6 bases of the junction left unmatched. Germline V gene lookup returns CDR1 LNHDA and CDR2 SQIVND (reference sequence). The CDR3 DNA reads TGTGCCAGTAGTCAGGACAGGGTGGCTGGCTACACCTTC. Translated, it gives CASSQDRVAGYTF. Combining the CDR3 with reference TRBV19 and TRBJ1-2 gives the whole variable domain DGGITQSPKYLFRKEGQNVTLSCEQNLNHDAMYWYRQDPGQGLRLIYYSQIVNDFQKGDIAEGYSVSREKKESFPLTVTSAQKNPTAFYLCASSQDRVAGYTFGSGTRLTVV.

J is TRBJ1-1 and V is TRBV4-2; D not certain. The CDR3 is 14 amino acids. Germline V gene data show CDR1 as LGHNA and CDR2 as YNFKEQ. The V end lost 1 base, the J end lost 1 base, and 7 bases lay between the germline ends. The CDR3 sequence: CASSQVGTNTEAFF. CDR3 nucleotides: TGTGCCAGCAGCCAAGTAGGCACGAACACTGAAGCTTTCTTT.

The chain carries TRBV7-2 and TRBJ1-5, with no clear D. In germline, CDR1 is SGHTA, CDR2 FQGNSA. With 3 bases removed from V and 0 bases from J, the gap between germline ends came to 9 bases. The CDR3 is 15 amino acids. The CDR3 DNA follows: TGTGCCAGCAGCTTCGTGGGTGGTAGCAATCAGCCCCAGCATTTT. Encoded protein: CASSFVGGSNQPQHF.

The CDR3 loop reads CASSIGLRGEQYF. CDR3 bases: TGTGCCAGTAGTATAGGGCTCCGGGGCGAGCAGTACTTC. This sequence joins TRBV19 and TRBJ2-7; the D gene is possibly TRBD2 (5 bases). Germline V CDR1 and CDR2: LNHDA, SQIVND (reference sequence). The CDR3 extends over 13 amino acids. Trimming took 1 base from V and 6 from J, leaving 10 bases between them.

The chain recombines TRBV7-2 with TRBJ2-1; no clear D gene. V was shortened by 4 bases and J by 10 bases, with 5 bases between the two germline ends. Germline CDR1 SGHTA, CDR2 FQGNSA. The CDR3 has 10 amino acids. The CDR3 loop is CASSSLEQFF. The CDR3 nucleotides are TGTGCCAGCAGCTCGTTGGAGCAGTTCTTC.